This T cell receptor (beta chain) was recorded in a study of somatic mutations in cytotoxic T cells in rheumatoid arthritis. Overall study context: Sorted by flow to nearly 100% purity were some V beta antibody-stained T-cell populations, including V beta1+ cells sequenced for TCRB. Study-wide points: There was no knowledge of the antigen targets of the expanded CD8+ clones.

Germline lookup yields CDR1 SGHVS and CDR2 FNYEAQ. The CDR3 consists of 13 residues. The V end lost 8 bases, the J end lost 5 bases, and 12 bases lay between the germline ends. About this clone itself: The antigen is undetermined.

The assay was immunoSEQ multiplex PCR, and TCRdb's table has in-frame clones only and misses some. Of some 7,000 clones in the sample, 85% to 90% were seen once. CD4+ and CD8+ cells were isolated by positive magnetic bead selection, with purity checked by flow cytometry. This TCR derives from a woman in her seventies with rheumatoid arthritis. The chain has TRBV7-6 and TRBJ2-2; D not certain. Sequencing was carried out using CD8+ T cells sorted from blood. CDR3 bases: TGTGCCAGCTCCCTCTCGGGTACCGGGGAGCTGTTTTTT. As protein: CASSLSGTGELFF.